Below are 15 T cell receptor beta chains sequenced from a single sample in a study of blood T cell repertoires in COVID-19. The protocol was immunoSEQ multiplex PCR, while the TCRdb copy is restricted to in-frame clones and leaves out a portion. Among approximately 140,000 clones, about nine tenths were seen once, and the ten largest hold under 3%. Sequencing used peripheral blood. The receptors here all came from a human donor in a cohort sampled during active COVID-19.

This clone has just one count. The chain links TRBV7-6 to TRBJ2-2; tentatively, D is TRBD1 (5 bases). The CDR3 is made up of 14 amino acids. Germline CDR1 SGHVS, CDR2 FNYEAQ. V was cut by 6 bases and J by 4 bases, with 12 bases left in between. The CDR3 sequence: CASSSGWATGELFF. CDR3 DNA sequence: TGTGCCAGCAGTTCAGGGTGGGCCACCGGGGAGCTGTTTTTT.

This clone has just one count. CDR3: CASSEGTRGEKLFF. The CDR3, as DNA: TGTGCCAGCAGTGAAGGGACCCGGGGTGAAAAACTGTTTTTT. The chain links TRBV2 to TRBJ1-4; D gene unclear. Germline V gene data show CDR1 as SNHLY and CDR2 as FYNNEI. Trimming left V 1 base short and J 7 bases short, with 10 bases between. The CDR3 has 14 residues. Complete variable domain (other parts from reference TRBV2 and TRBJ1-4): EPEVTQTPSHQVTQMGQEVILRCVPISNHLYFYWYRQILGQKVEFLVSFYNNEISEKSEIFDDQFSVERPDGSNFTLKIRSTKLEDSAMYFCASSEGTRGEKLFFGSGTQLSVL.

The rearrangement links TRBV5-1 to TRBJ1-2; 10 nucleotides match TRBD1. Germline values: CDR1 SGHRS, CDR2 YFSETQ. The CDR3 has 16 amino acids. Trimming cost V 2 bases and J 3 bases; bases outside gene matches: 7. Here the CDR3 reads CASSFRTGGEDYGYTF. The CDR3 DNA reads TGCGCCAGCAGCTTCCGGACAGGGGGAGAGGACTATGGCTACACCTTC. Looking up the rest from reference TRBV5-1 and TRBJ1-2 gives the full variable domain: KAGVTQTPRYLIKTRGQQVTLSCSPISGHRSVSWYQQTPGQGLQFLFEYFSETQRNKGNFPGRFSGRQFSNSRSEMNVSTLELGDSALYLCASSFRTGGEDYGYTFGSGTRLTVV.

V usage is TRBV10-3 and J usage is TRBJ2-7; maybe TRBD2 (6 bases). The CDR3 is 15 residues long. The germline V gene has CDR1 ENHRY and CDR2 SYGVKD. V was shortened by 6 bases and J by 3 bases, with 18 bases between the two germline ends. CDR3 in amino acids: CAISETSMGGYEQYF. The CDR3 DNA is TGTGCCATCAGCGAGACTAGTATGGGGGGCTACGAGCAGTACTTC.

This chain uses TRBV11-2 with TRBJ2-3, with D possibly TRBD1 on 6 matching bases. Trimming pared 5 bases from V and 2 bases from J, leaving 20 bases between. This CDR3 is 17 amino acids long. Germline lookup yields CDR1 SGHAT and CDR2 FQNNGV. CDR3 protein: CASSTALVGGITDTQYF. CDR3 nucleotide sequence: TGTGCCAGCAGCACCGCCTTGGTAGGGGGTATCACAGATACGCAGTATTTT.

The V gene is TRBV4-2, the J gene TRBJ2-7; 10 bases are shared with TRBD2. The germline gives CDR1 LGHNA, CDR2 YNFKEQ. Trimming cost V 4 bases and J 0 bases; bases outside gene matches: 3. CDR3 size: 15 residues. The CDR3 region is CASSLSGRRSYEQYF. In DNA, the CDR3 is TGTGCCAGCAGCCTTAGCGGGAGGCGCTCCTACGAGCAGTACTTC.

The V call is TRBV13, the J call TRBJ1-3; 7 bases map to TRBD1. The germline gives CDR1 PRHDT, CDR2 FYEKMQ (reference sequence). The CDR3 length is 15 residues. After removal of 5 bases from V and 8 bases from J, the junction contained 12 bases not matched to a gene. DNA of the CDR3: TGTGCCAGCAGCCCCCGGGGACAGTTCATTGACACCATATATTTT. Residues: CASSPRGQFIDTIYF.

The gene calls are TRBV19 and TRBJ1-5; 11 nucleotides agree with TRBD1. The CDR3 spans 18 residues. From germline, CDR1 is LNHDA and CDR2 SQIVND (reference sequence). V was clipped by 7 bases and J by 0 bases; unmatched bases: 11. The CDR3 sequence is CASMERTGGLYSNQPQHF. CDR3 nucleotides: TGTGCCAGTATGGAGAGGACAGGGGGCCTCTATAGCAATCAGCCCCAGCATTTT.

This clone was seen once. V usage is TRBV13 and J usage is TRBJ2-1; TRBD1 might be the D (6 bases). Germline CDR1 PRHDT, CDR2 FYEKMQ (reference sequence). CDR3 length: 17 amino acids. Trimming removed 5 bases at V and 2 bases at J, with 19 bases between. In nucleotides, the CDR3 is TGTGCCAGCAGCCTCGACTCGAGGGGGTACACCTACAATGAGCAGTTCTTC. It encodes CASSLDSRGYTYNEQFF.

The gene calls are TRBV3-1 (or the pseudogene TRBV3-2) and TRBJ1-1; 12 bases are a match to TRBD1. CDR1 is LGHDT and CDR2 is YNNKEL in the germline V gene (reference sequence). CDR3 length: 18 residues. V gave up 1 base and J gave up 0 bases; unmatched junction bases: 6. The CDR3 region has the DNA TGTGCCAGCAGCCAAGCTGGGACAGGGGGCTTTGTGAACACTGAAGCTTTCTTT. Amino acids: CASSQAGTGGFVNTEAFF.

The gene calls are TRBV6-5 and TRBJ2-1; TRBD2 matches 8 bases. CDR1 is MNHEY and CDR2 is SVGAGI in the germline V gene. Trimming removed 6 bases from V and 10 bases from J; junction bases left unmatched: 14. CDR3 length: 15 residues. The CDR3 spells CASRRPGGPSAEQFF. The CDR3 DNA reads TGTGCCAGCAGGCGGCCGGGAGGGCCATCGGCGGAGCAGTTCTTC.

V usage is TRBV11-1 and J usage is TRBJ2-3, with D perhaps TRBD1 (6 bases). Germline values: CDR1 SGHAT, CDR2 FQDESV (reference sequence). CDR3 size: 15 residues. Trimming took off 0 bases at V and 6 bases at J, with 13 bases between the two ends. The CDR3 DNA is TGTGCCAGCAGCTTAGCCCAATGGGGGCGGGATACGCAGTATTTT. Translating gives CASSLAQWGRDTQYF.

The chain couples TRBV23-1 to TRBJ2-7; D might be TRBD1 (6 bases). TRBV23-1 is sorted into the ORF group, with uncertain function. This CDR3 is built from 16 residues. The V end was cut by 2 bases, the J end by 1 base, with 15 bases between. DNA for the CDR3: TGCGCCAGCAGTCAACGCAAGGGGGTGATTTCCTACGAGCAGTACTTC. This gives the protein CASSQRKGVISYEQYF.

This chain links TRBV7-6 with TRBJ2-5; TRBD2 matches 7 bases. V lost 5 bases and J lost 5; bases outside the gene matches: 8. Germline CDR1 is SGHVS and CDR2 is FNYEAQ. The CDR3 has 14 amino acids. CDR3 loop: CASSPTSGRETQYF. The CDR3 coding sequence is TGTGCCAGCAGCCCCACTTCCGGGAGGGAGACCCAGTACTTC.

CDR3 nucleotide sequence: TGTGCCAGCAGCTTTAGCGGGGCCTGGGAGACCCAGTACTTC. Encoded protein: CASSFSGAWETQYF. The chain has TRBV5-4 and TRBJ2-5, with 8 bases that match TRBD2. CDR1 and CDR2 from the germline V gene are SGHNT and YYREEE (reference sequence). V lost 2 bases and J lost 5; bases outside the gene matches: 5. This CDR3 is built from 14 residues.